This T cell receptor (beta chain) was found in a study of control samples from healthy donors and cancer patients. The CDR3 is made up of 15 amino acids. Per the germline V gene, CDR1 is SGHRS and CDR2 is YFSETQ. The J segment lost 5 bases and the V segment lost 4 bases, leaving 8 bases of the junction unmatched. The data were produced by immunoSEQ multiplex PCR, yet TCRdb's version contains in-frame clones alone and is incomplete. There are about 89,000 clones in the sample; more than 75% occur only once, and around 2.1% lies in the top ten. The sequence was obtained from a woman aged 40 to 55 in good health. J is TRBJ1-1 and V is TRBV5-1, with TRBD1 matching 10 bases. Sequenced: blood. CDR3: CASSLRGQGKTEAFF. The DNA of the CDR3 is TGCGCCAGCAGCCTGCGGGGACAGGGGAAAACTGAAGCTTTCTTT.